These 15 T cell receptor beta chains were sequenced from one sample in a study of cytomegalovirus exposure and HLA in healthy donors. PCR amplification relied on 60 Vbeta primers (plus 13 Jbeta primers). Produced via immunoSEQ multiplex PCR; TCRdb's table is partial and in-frame only. This sample has about 160,000 clones, with roughly 80% found just once. Sequenced input: PBMCs. The receptors derive from a woman in her thirties in good health and CMV-seropositive.

The chain uses TRBV28 and TRBJ2-2; possibly TRBD2 for D (5 bases). In germline, CDR1 is MDHEN, CDR2 SYDVKM. V lost 3 bases and J 6 bases, leaving 8 bases between the germline ends. The CDR3 has 13 residues. The CDR3 DNA reads as TGTGCCAGCAGTTTGGAGGTAGCCGGGGAGCTGTTTTTT. It codes for CASSLEVAGELFF.

The chain recombines TRBV4-3 with TRBJ2-2, with 10 positions matching TRBD2. Germline V gene lookup returns CDR1 LGHNA and CDR2 YSLEER. The CDR3 has 19 residues. The V segment lost 0 bases and the J segment 8 bases; nucleotides outside the gene matches: 15. The CDR3 sequence: CASSQDYGPSGGLRGELFF. The CDR3 DNA is TGCGCCAGCAGCCAAGATTACGGGCCTAGCGGGGGCTTGAGAGGGGAGCTGTTTTTT.

This chain connects TRBV9 to TRBJ1-2; D might be TRBD1 (5 bases). V was trimmed by 0 bases and J by 0 bases, leaving 15 bases between them. Germline values: CDR1 SGDLS, CDR2 YYNGEE. CDR3 length equals 17 residues. CDR3: CASSVESGTGANYGYTF. The CDR3 nucleotides are TGTGCCAGCAGCGTAGAAAGTGGAACAGGCGCTAACTATGGCTACACCTTC. The full variable domain, with the rest looked up from reference TRBV9 and TRBJ1-2, is DSGVTQTPKHLITATGQRVTLRCSPRSGDLSVYWYQQSLDQGLQFLIQYYNGEERAKGNILERFSAQQFPDLHSELNLSSLELGDSALYFCASSVESGTGANYGYTFGSGTRLTVV.

This clone appeared a few times. The chain joins TRBV7-8 to TRBJ1-1; D possibly corresponds to TRBD1 (5 bases). Trimming stripped 0 bases from V and 4 bases from J, with 12 bases between. Germline CDR1 is SGHVS and CDR2 is FQNEAQ. This CDR3 is built from 15 residues. The CDR3 DNA reads as TGTGCCAGCAGCTTAGCCCGGGGGGGAGCCACTGAAGCTTTCTTT. As protein: CASSLARGGATEAFF.

The chain uses TRBV15 and TRBJ1-2; a possible D gene is TRBD1 (6 bases). The CDR3 length is 14 residues. V was clipped by 4 bases and J by 5 bases, with 14 bases between them. Germline-derived CDR1 and CDR2 are LNHNV and YYDKDF (reference sequence). The CDR3 protein is CATSIEQGEYGYTF. In nucleotides, the CDR3 is TGTGCCACCAGCATTGAACAGGGAGAATATGGCTACACCTTC. Variable domain in full (rest from reference TRBV15 and TRBJ1-2): DAMVIQNPRYQVTQFGKPVTLSCSQTLNHNVMYWYQQKSSQAPKLLFHYYDKDFNNEADTPDNFQSRRPNTSFCFLDIRSPGLGDTAMYLCATSIEQGEYGYTFGSGTRLTVV.

The V gene is TRBV5-6, the J gene TRBJ2-5; 7 bases are shared with TRBD1. Germline V CDR1 and CDR2: SGHDT, YYEEEE. The CDR3 loop spans 15 amino acids. With V trimmed by 0 bases and J by 4 bases, 6 bases remained unmatched. CDR3 region: CASSLEQGSGETQYF. Here the CDR3 DNA reads TGTGCCAGCAGCTTGGAACAGGGGAGTGGAGAGACCCAGTACTTC.

The chain couples TRBV7-8 to TRBJ2-1; 8 bases fit TRBD2. The CDR3 extends over 17 amino acids. CDR1 is SGHVS, CDR2 FQNEAQ, per germline. With 5 bases clipped from V and 7 bases from J, the junction kept 16 bases outside the gene matches. The CDR3 here is CASSVLRRGVIKNEQFF. DNA of the CDR3: TGTGCCAGCAGCGTTTTAAGGCGGGGGGTAATCAAGAATGAGCAGTTCTTC. Complete variable domain (other parts from reference TRBV7-8 and TRBJ2-1): GAGVSQSPRYKVAKRGQDVALRCDPISGHVSLFWYQQALGQGPEFLTYFQNEAQLDKSGLPSDRFFAERPEGSVSTLKIQRTQQEDSAVYLCASSVLRRGVIKNEQFFGPGTRLTVL.

This clone was seen only a few times. The chain joins TRBV4-3 to TRBJ2-1; TRBD2 agrees at 7 bases. The V gene's germline CDR1 is LGHNA and CDR2 YSLEER. The CDR3 totals 20 residues. V trimming: 0 bases; J trimming: 4 bases; junction bases outside the gene matches: 18. The CDR3 sequence is CASSQDFRYRLAADYNEQFF. Here the CDR3 DNA reads TGCGCCAGCAGCCAAGATTTCAGGTATCGGCTAGCGGCGGATTACAATGAGCAGTTCTTC.

J is TRBJ1-2 and V is TRBV5-1; 10 nucleotides line up with TRBD1. The CDR3 runs to 16 residues. In germline, CDR1 is SGHRS, CDR2 YFSETQ. V was pared by 5 bases and J by 7 bases, with 14 bases of the junction left unmatched. The CDR3 sequence is CASRTDWTGGFSGYTF. The CDR3 DNA follows: TGCGCCAGCAGAACGGATTGGACAGGGGGTTTCAGTGGCTACACCTTC.

This clone has only a few counts. This chain joins TRBV27 and TRBJ1-1; 8 bases line up with TRBD1. This CDR3 has 15 residues. V shed 2 bases and J 4 bases; nucleotides not matched to a gene: 6. Germline loops: CDR1 MNHEY, CDR2 SMNVEV (reference sequence). In DNA form, the CDR3 reads TGTGCCAGCAGTTTACCCCGACAGGGGATCACTGAAGCTTTCTTT. Protein: CASSLPRQGITEAFF.

The chain carries TRBV9 and TRBJ2-2; the match to TRBD1 covers 9 bases. V lost 3 bases, J lost 4 bases, and 4 bases stayed unmatched. This CDR3 is built from 15 residues. CDR1 is SGDLS, CDR2 YYNGEE, per germline. CDR3 sequence reads: CASSAETGGTGELFF. The CDR3 DNA sequence: TGTGCCAGCAGCGCAGAGACAGGGGGCACCGGGGAGCTGTTTTTT.

This chain joins TRBV19 and TRBJ2-2; D may be TRBD1 (6 bases). Looked up from germline, CDR1 is LNHDA and CDR2 is SQIVND (reference sequence). The V and J ends lost 10 bases and 5 bases respectively, with 14 bases between them. This CDR3 has 13 residues. The CDR3 bases are TGTGCCACATCACCGGGACATACCGGGGAGCTGTTTTTT. Translating it yields CATSPGHTGELFF.

The V gene is TRBV28, the J gene TRBJ2-7; no clear D. This CDR3 is built from 16 residues. Germline CDR1 is MDHEN and CDR2 is SYDVKM. V dropped 6 bases and J dropped 2 bases, with 20 bases sitting between them. As DNA, the CDR3 is TGTGCCAGCAGCCTCTCCGGTGGGTTGGGCGCCTACGAGCAGTACTTC. This gives the protein CASSLSGGLGAYEQYF.

The chain is built from TRBV28 and TRBJ1-4; 10 bases map to TRBD1. Germline-derived CDR1 and CDR2 are MDHEN and SYDVKM. CDR3 length: 16 residues. After removal of 6 bases from V and 8 bases from J, the junction contained 12 bases not matched to a gene. The DNA of the CDR3 is TGTGCCAGCAGGTCCCGGGACAGGGGTTCTGGGGAAAAACTGTTTTTT. This encodes CASRSRDRGSGEKLFF.

The chain employs TRBV18 and TRBJ2-7; D ambiguous. CDR1 KGHSH and CDR2 LQKENI come from the germline V gene. Trimming stripped 6 bases from V and 2 bases from J, with 11 bases between. The CDR3 extends over 13 amino acids. CDR3 in DNA: TGTGCCAGCTCTCCCGCAGATCCCTACGAGCAGTACTTC. Its protein is CASSPADPYEQYF.